Listed here are 10 T cell receptor beta chains from one sample, sequenced in a study of blood T cells in healthy people across ages. The use of a sample-barcoded 5' primer and a J-beta primer mix characterized a second PCR of roughly 7 to 12 cycles. TCRdb recomputed calls from the 5' RACE reads with MiXCR, one row per CDR3 protein. The sample has roughly 680,000 distinct CDR3 sequences, around 48% seen once; the top ten hold around 32%. Sequences were obtained from blood. The origin of the receptors is a woman aged 55-70 years in good health.

This clonotype was detected ten times or more. The chain joins TRBV7-2 to TRBJ2-7, with D perhaps TRBD2 (5 bases). The CDR3 loop spans 11 amino acids. The germline CDR1 and CDR2 sequences are SGHTA and FQGNSA. V was shortened by 5 bases and J by 5 bases, with 7 bases between the two germline ends. The chain's CDR3 is CASSPRDEQYF. In DNA form, the CDR3 reads TGTGCCAGCAGCCCGAGGGACGAGCAGTACTTC.

This clonotype has a count of ten or more. V usage is TRBV6-2 or TRBV6-3 and J usage is TRBJ2-7; D is unclear. V lost 6 bases to trimming and J lost 3 bases, with 3 bases between them. The CDR3 has 10 amino acids. In germline, CDR1 is MNHEY, CDR2 SVGEGT. CDR3 amino acids: CASSHYEQYF. The CDR3, as DNA: TGTGCCAGCAGCCACTACGAGCAGTACTTC.

The rearrangement links TRBV14 to TRBJ2-1, with D perhaps TRBD1 (6 bases). V was trimmed by 5 bases and J by 10 bases, leaving 24 bases between them. CDR3 length: 16 amino acids. Germline V gene data show CDR1 as SGHDN and CDR2 as FVKESK. Here the CDR3 reads CASSGIRGITMEEQFF. CDR3 DNA: TGTGCCAGCAGCGGGATCAGGGGAATCACAATGGAGGAGCAGTTCTTC.

This clonotype was observed a few times. V and J are TRBV4-2 and TRBJ2-1; 8 bases line up with TRBD2. CDR1 is LGHNA, CDR2 YNFKEQ, per germline. After removal of 0 bases from V and 4 bases from J, the junction contained 5 bases not matched to a gene. The CDR3 totals 16 residues. The CDR3 spells CASSQDSGGRYNEQFF. CDR3 DNA: TGTGCCAGCAGCCAAGATTCCGGCGGGAGGTACAATGAGCAGTTCTTC.

This sequence joins TRBV3-1 and TRBJ2-7; TRBD1 might be the D (7 bases). Germline V CDR1 and CDR2: LGHDT, YNNKEL (reference sequence). Trimming removed 6 bases at V and 2 bases at J, with 17 bases between. This CDR3 comprises 15 residues. CDR3: CASRKGGTATYEQYF. The CDR3 nucleotides are TGTGCCAGCAGAAAAGGGGGGACAGCCACCTACGAGCAGTACTTC.

The table lists this clonotype with a count of one. This sequence joins TRBV5-1 and TRBJ1-4, with 8 bases lining up with TRBD1. This CDR3 has 14 amino acids. V lost 1 base to trimming and J lost 7 bases; unmatched junction nucleotides: 3. CDR1 is SGHRS, CDR2 YFSETQ, per germline. The chain's CDR3 is CASSLFGTGEKLFF. For the CDR3, the DNA is TGCGCCAGCAGCTTGTTCGGGACAGGTGAAAAACTGTTTTTT.

CDR3: CASSLPGQGIGEKLFF. The CDR3 DNA sequence: TGTGCCAGCTCTCTGCCGGGACAGGGGATCGGCGAAAAACTGTTTTTT. The chain recombines TRBV28 with TRBJ1-4; the match to TRBD1 covers 10 bases. The CDR3 loop spans 16 amino acids. Losses at the gene ends were 8 bases for V and 8 bases for J; bases not matched to a gene: 14. CDR1 MDHEN and CDR2 SYDVKM come from the germline V gene. The variable domain in full, completed from reference TRBV28 and TRBJ1-4, reads DVKVTQSSRYLVKRTGEKVFLECVQDMDHENMFWYRQDPGLGLRLIYFSYDVKMKEKGDIPEGYSVSREKKERFSLILESASTNQTSMYLCASSLPGQGIGEKLFFGSGTQLSVL.

This clonotype was picked up a small number of times. The chain links TRBV12-3 or TRBV12-4 to TRBJ1-4, with TRBD1 identical over 10 bases. V was clipped by 6 bases and J by 8 bases; unmatched bases: 6. This CDR3 spans 14 amino acids. The CDR3 here is CASSLDRGREKLFF. DNA for the CDR3: TGTGCCAGCAGCCTTGACAGGGGGCGCGAAAAACTGTTTTTT.

This chain connects TRBV29-1 to TRBJ1-1; D remains unclear. The V gene lost 5 bases and the J gene lost 3 bases, with 10 bases spanning the gap. CDR1 SQVTM and CDR2 ANQGSEA come from the germline V gene. This CDR3 has 12 amino acids. Here the CDR3 reads CSVTARYTEAFF. CDR3 in DNA: TGCAGCGTTACGGCTCGTTACACTGAAGCTTTCTTT.

The V call is TRBV20-1, the J call TRBJ2-5; 15 nucleotides line up with TRBD2. The better agreement between TRBJ2-7 and the DNA end casts doubt on the J call. The CDR3 has 17 amino acids. From germline, CDR1 is DFQATT and CDR2 SNEGSKA (reference sequence). The DNA for the CDR3 is TGCAGTGCTCCCGGGACTAGCGGGAGGACCGGTTTCTACGAGCAGTACTTC. This sequence encodes CSAPGTSGRTGFYEQYF.